This TCR beta chain was obtained from a study of shared clonotypes between healthy human individuals (dated by TCRdb to the early 2020s). With respect to the entire study: The cohort included a few men and a couple of women between 18 and 49 years of age. Per donor, three plates each were used for CD4 naive and CD4 memory, two for CD8 naive, and one for CD8 memory. To estimate repertoire size and how much clonotypes are shared between individuals, the study performed deep sequencing of blood TCR repertoires from a few healthy adults. Libraries were prepared and TCR repertoires were sequenced by different laboratories using diverse techniques, in order to increase sequencing depth and limit assay-specific biases. Leukapheresis yielded between about 0.94 and 9 billion PBMCs per donor.

Healthy HIV-negative adults with no recently reported acute infections or vaccinations were included as donors. Every donor was a Caucasian adult residing in Nashville, Tennessee, USA. CD4+ T cells were enriched by magnetic negative selection; naive cells were then positively selected on CD45RA, and the negative fraction formed the memory subset. After blood collection by leukapheresis, PBMCs were isolated using Ficoll-Histopaque density gradient centrifugation and then cryopreserved in the vapor phase of liquid nitrogen. Purity and quantity of every magnetically sorted T cell population were checked by analytical flow cytometry. Genomic DNA was isolated from each sorted fraction and quantified by UV absorbance on a Nanodrop 2000c. TCR CDR3 regions were amplified from genomic DNA by multiplex PCR using the deep immunoSEQ assay. Extracted genomic DNA from each cell subset was distributed evenly across all wells of several immunoSEQ 96-well plates, and each plate was treated as a replicate. For sorted subsets, around 200 ng genomic DNA, equal to 30,000 to 35,000 T cell genomes, was loaded into each replicate PCR. Purified libraries were measured with a Qubit 3.0 fluorometer, size-checked on a Bioanalyzer 2100, and measured again with the KAPA Library Quantification kit. Each immunoSEQ 96-well plate was sequenced on its own single-read 150-cycle Illumina NextSeq 550 flow cell. Per the source publication's procedure: Because the immunoSEQ output included only junctional sequences and no quality scores, the filtering could not be the same as the filtering used for full-length reads. To assign V/J genes and CDR3, sequences were annotated using PyIR, a Python wrapper for IgBLAST v1.9, with IMGT germline references. Reads with weak V/J assignments (E-value above 1e-6), missing CDR3, stop codons, out-of-frame junctions, or ambiguous translated residues were removed. V3J clonotypes were defined as sequences sharing the same inferred V gene, J gene, and CDR3 amino acid sequence. Percentage overlap between repertoires was calculated by dividing the number of shared unique clonotypes by the size of the smaller repertoire. Richness of each repertoire was evaluated using RTK rarefaction, the Chao1 estimator, and Recon v2.1 estimates of unobserved clonotypes. Generation probabilities for all TCRbeta clonotypes obtained by the gDNA method from a handful of donors were computed using OLGA. TCRdb limited this immuneACCESS table to in-frame rearrangements with V and J called. A share of clones is missing; checked studies link under half to unresolved V genes, and the rest is unexplained. From that table come the V and J calls and clone size; the DNA was used to work out D and trimming. A total of approximately 350,000 clones appear in this sample, approximately 74% of them only once. The ten largest clones take up over 9% of the sample.

For CDR1 and CDR2, the germline V gene (reference sequence) lists MNHNY and SVGAGI. The CDR3 holds 15 amino acids from the cysteine to the phenylalanine. The kept DNA is CDR3 alone, 45 bases in frame from the first base. The junction carries 13 bases between V and J, which are trimmed by 5 bases and 2 bases respectively. Study-wide findings and limitations: Even with the large sequencing depth, rarefaction of the sorted-subset datasets indicated that sequencing was incomplete. Sampling was limited to blood, and TCR repertoires in tissue likely differ from TCR repertoires in blood. Larger estimated clonotype richness was generally found for naive subsets than for memory subsets. Pairwise subsampling indicated that sequencing depth was expected to affect the degree of clonotype sharing among donors. When several donors were compared, the shared fraction of clonotypes was about 5% for naive CD4, approximately 3.3% for naive CD8, roughly 2.5% for memory CD4, and under 0.5% for memory CD8. Because the study included only a small number of donors, the genetic and exposure-history diversity represented was limited. Clonotypes shared by all four sorted-subset donors showed higher generation probabilities than non-shared clonotypes.

Turning to this clone: Its specific antigen is unknown. Base qualities are not recorded, but no much larger clone differs from it by a single base.

The chain couples TRBV6-6 to TRBJ1-3; the D gene cannot be named for sure. This receptor was obtained from a man aged 25 to 40 in good health. Input material: memory CD4+ T cells sorted from blood. The label giving this sample's cell subset or site can be read as: CD45RA-negative fraction. For the CDR3, the sequence is CASSAPPGAGNTIYF. The DNA sequence is as follows: TGTGCCAGCAGTGCCCCCCCCGGGGCTGGAAACACCATATATTTT.